This T cell receptor (beta chain) comes out of a study of T cells in Graves' hyperthyroidism and ophthalmopathy. Germline-derived CDR1 and CDR2 are ENHRY and SYGVKD. The CDR3 spans 12 residues. Trimming left V 6 bases short and J 8 bases short, with 14 bases between. Amplification of TCR beta CDR3 regions used RNA as the template. HTBI primers were used for first-round RT-PCR of the TCR CDR3. TCRdb recomputed calls from the multiplex PCR reads with MiXCR, one row per CDR3 protein. The sample consists of around 380,000 distinct CDR3 sequences, approximately 13% of them appearing once. This clonotype was seen more than once but under ten times.

The sample comprised blood. The TCR originated in a man under 40 with Graves' hyperthyroidism that later progressed to Graves' ophthalmopathy. This sequence joins TRBV10-3 and TRBJ2-7; D not certain. The CDR3 coding sequence is TGTGCCATCAGCGTTACAAGTGCGAAGCAGTACTTC. Protein product: CAISVTSAKQYF.